This T cell receptor (beta chain) stems from a study of naive and memory T cell subsets. Findings and caveats of the study: Over 85% of naive TCR sequences appeared only once, unlike memory subsets. Possibly reflecting memory cells re-expressing CD45RA, a few larger clonotypes occurred in naive repertoires, especially CD8.

Only a few counts were recorded for this clonotype. Its specificity is not known. An equimolar mix of two oligonucleotides served as the beta constant-region primer for TRBC1 and TRBC2. Ligated cDNA was amplified by four rounds of PCR with nested alpha and beta constant-region primers and SP2. TCRdb recomputed calls from the UMI-ligation and nested PCR reads with MiXCR, one row per CDR3 protein. Among approximately 150,000 distinct CDR3 sequences, under 25% were seen once, and the ten largest hold roughly 0.6%. The sequencing input was naive CD8+ T cells from blood. The receptor was isolated from a human donor in good health.

This CDR3 reads CASSFVGTGELFF. The CDR3 coding sequence is TGTGCCAGCAGTTTTGTGGGCACCGGGGAGCTGTTTTTT. The rearrangement links TRBV27 to TRBJ2-2; D not certain. V was trimmed by 3 bases and J by 4 bases, leaving 6 bases between them. Germline CDR1 reads MNHEY; CDR2 reads SMNVEV (reference sequence). The length of the CDR3 is 13 residues.